Listed below are T cell receptor beta chains from one sample, sequenced in a study of blood T cell repertoires in COVID-19. The method was immunoSEQ multiplex PCR; TCRdb's version includes in-frame clones alone and lacks a portion of them. This sample has tens of thousands of clones, with around four fifths found just once. The sequenced sample was peripheral blood. These receptors were taken from a woman older than 75 with acute or convalescent COVID-19. Both conserved end residues are part of each CDR3. A D gene is named only where the DNA matches it firmly. Clone sizes are given selectively: once, few, many, or a class where the clone is expanded.

abundance: NA
d_gene: TRBD2
j_gene: TRBJ2-1
v_gene: TRBV7-9
CDR3nt: TGTGCCAGCAGCTTATACGGGGGGGAGTACAATGAGCAGTTCTTC
CDR3aa: CASSLYGGEYNEQFF

abundance: NA
d_gene: NA
j_gene: TRBJ2-7
v_gene: TRBV18
CDR3nt: TGTGCCAGCTCCCCCTCGACTACGGACGAGCAGTACTTC
CDR3aa: CASSPSTTDEQYF

abundance: NA
d_gene: NA
j_gene: TRBJ2-7
v_gene: TRBV2
CDR3nt: TGTGCCAGCAAAGACAGGCCCAACCCGGGCAGTCATTCTTTC
CDR3aa: CASKDRPNPGSHSF

abundance: NA
d_gene: NA
j_gene: TRBJ1-1
v_gene: TRBV12-5
CDR3nt: TGTGCTAGTGGTTTGCCCCCGGACAGCTTGAACACTGAAGCTTTCTTT
CDR3aa: CASGLPPDSLNTEAFF

abundance: NA
d_gene: NA
j_gene: TRBJ2-7
v_gene: TRBV6-5
CDR3nt: TGTGCCAGCAGTTACTCGATACAGGGCTCCTACGAGCAGTACTTC
CDR3aa: CASSYSIQGSYEQYF

abundance: NA
d_gene: TRBD2
j_gene: TRBJ2-1
v_gene: TRBV6-1
CDR3nt: TGTGCCAGCAGTGGACTGGGACTAGCGGGGGGGCCTGGTGAGCAGTTCTTC
CDR3aa: CASSGLGLAGGPGEQFF

abundance: NA
d_gene: TRBD2
j_gene: TRBJ2-3
v_gene: TRBV5-1
CDR3nt: TGCGCCAGCAGCCCACCCGGGACTAGCGGGGTAGATACGCAGTATTTT
CDR3aa: CASSPPGTSGVDTQYF

abundance: NA
d_gene: NA
j_gene: TRBJ1-1
v_gene: TRBV5-6
CDR3nt: TGTGCCAGCAGCTTGGGTACAGCCACTGAAGCTTTCTTT
CDR3aa: CASSLGTATEAFF

abundance: NA
d_gene: NA
j_gene: TRBJ1-1
v_gene: TRBV19
CDR3nt: TGTGCCAGTAGTATGGGGTCCAAGGGGCGAACTGAAGCTTTCTTT
CDR3aa: CASSMGSKGRTEAFF

abundance: NA
d_gene: TRBD2
j_gene: TRBJ2-2
v_gene: TRBV2
CDR3nt: TGTGCCAGCAGTGATCTTCTTCGGGGGGGTAACACCGGGGAGCTGTTTTTT
CDR3aa: CASSDLLRGGNTGELFF

abundance: NA
d_gene: TRBD2
j_gene: TRBJ2-1
v_gene: TRBV18
CDR3nt: TGTGCCAGCTCACCACCGGGTAGCGGGGGGGCCCACAATGAGCAGTTCTTC
CDR3aa: CASSPPGSGGAHNEQFF

abundance: once
d_gene: TRBD1
j_gene: TRBJ2-7
v_gene: TRBV2
CDR3nt: TGTGCCAGCAGTGCGTTAGGACAGGGGGGCGAGCAGTACTTC
CDR3aa: CASSALGQGGEQYF

abundance: NA
d_gene: NA
j_gene: TRBJ2-1
v_gene: TRBV24-1
CDR3nt: TGTGCCACCAGTGATACCCTTGGAGCTGAGCAGTTCTTC
CDR3aa: CATSDTLGAEQFF

abundance: NA
d_gene: NA
j_gene: TRBJ1-1
v_gene: TRBV4-2
CDR3nt: TGTGCCAGCAGCCAAGATTCGACTGAAGCTTTCTTT
CDR3aa: CASSQDSTEAFF

abundance: NA
d_gene: NA
j_gene: TRBJ1-6
v_gene: TRBV6-5
CDR3nt: TGTGCCAGCGGGCGGGAAGCCTATAATTCACCCCTCCACTTT
CDR3aa: CASGREAYNSPLHF

abundance: NA
d_gene: NA
j_gene: TRBJ1-3
v_gene: TRBV5-6
CDR3nt: TGTGCCAGCAGCTTCCCACAGAGCTCTGGAAACACCATATATTTT
CDR3aa: CASSFPQSSGNTIYF

abundance: NA
d_gene: NA
j_gene: TRBJ1-2
v_gene: TRBV18
CDR3nt: TGTGCCAGCTCACCGTCAGGGGAATACTATGGCTACACCTTC
CDR3aa: CASSPSGEYYGYTF

abundance: NA
d_gene: NA
j_gene: TRBJ1-5
v_gene: TRBV19
CDR3nt: TGTGCCAGTAGCGACACTGGTGTCAATCAGCCCCAGCATTTT
CDR3aa: CASSDTGVNQPQHF

abundance: once
d_gene: TRBD2
j_gene: TRBJ2-5
v_gene: TRBV12-5
CDR3nt: TGTGCTAGTGGTTTGGTACTTGGCGGGGGGTACCAAGAGACCCAGTACTTC
CDR3aa: CASGLVLGGGYQETQYF

abundance: few
d_gene: NA
j_gene: TRBJ2-3
v_gene: TRBV5-4
CDR3nt: TGTGCCAGCAGCCCCTCCCGGGGAGATACGCAGTATTTT
CDR3aa: CASSPSRGDTQYF

abundance: NA
d_gene: TRBD2
j_gene: TRBJ2-5
v_gene: TRBV4-1
CDR3nt: TGCGCCAGCAGCCAAAGTCCTAGCGGGGTTCCCCAAGAGACCCAGTACTTC
CDR3aa: CASSQSPSGVPQETQYF

abundance: medium-sized
d_gene: TRBD1
j_gene: TRBJ1-5
v_gene: TRBV20-1
CDR3nt: TGCAGTGCTAGTGGGTCAGGGGGCCATCAGCCCCAGCATTTT
CDR3aa: CSASGSGGHQPQHF

abundance: many
d_gene: NA
j_gene: TRBJ2-1
v_gene: TRBV12-3/TRBV12-4
CDR3nt: TGTGCCAGCAGTTTCGGTGATGACAATGAGCAGTTCTTC
CDR3aa: CASSFGDDNEQFF

abundance: NA
d_gene: TRBD2
j_gene: TRBJ2-1
v_gene: TRBV18
CDR3nt: TGTGCCAGCTCACCAACTAAGGACGGGAGGGATGAGCAGTTCTTC
CDR3aa: CASSPTKDGRDEQFF

abundance: NA
d_gene: TRBD2
j_gene: TRBJ2-3
v_gene: TRBV10-3
CDR3nt: TGTGCCATCAGGGATGGACTAGAGAATCAGTATTTT
CDR3aa: CAIRDGLENQYF

abundance: medium-sized
d_gene: NA
j_gene: TRBJ1-6
v_gene: TRBV2
CDR3nt: TGTGCCAGCGGACAGAAAGACTATAATTCACCCCTCCACTTT
CDR3aa: CASGQKDYNSPLHF

abundance: NA
d_gene: TRBD1
j_gene: TRBJ2-1
v_gene: TRBV19
CDR3nt: TGTGCCAGTAGTATAACCCGGACAGGGAACAATGAGCAGTTCTTC
CDR3aa: CASSITRTGNNEQFF

abundance: NA
d_gene: TRBD1
j_gene: TRBJ2-7
v_gene: TRBV12-3/TRBV12-4
CDR3nt: TGTGCCAGCAGTGGACAGGGGGGCTACGAGCAGTACTTC
CDR3aa: CASSGQGGYEQYF

abundance: NA
d_gene: NA
j_gene: TRBJ1-4
v_gene: TRBV2
CDR3nt: TGTGCCAGCAGATTCGATAGCTCAACTAATGAAAAACTGTTTTTT
CDR3aa: CASRFDSSTNEKLFF

abundance: NA
d_gene: NA
j_gene: TRBJ1-1
v_gene: TRBV6-2/TRBV6-3
CDR3nt: TGTGCCAGCAGTTACACAGGGCAGGTCGCTGAAGCTTTCTTT
CDR3aa: CASSYTGQVAEAFF

abundance: NA
d_gene: TRBD1
j_gene: TRBJ2-1
v_gene: TRBV6-5
CDR3nt: TGTGCCAGCAGGGCAGACAGGGGGTCCTACAATGAGCAGTTCTTC
CDR3aa: CASRADRGSYNEQFF

abundance: NA
d_gene: TRBD1
j_gene: TRBJ2-5
v_gene: TRBV5-4
CDR3nt: TGTGCCAGCAGCGGGGGACAGGGAGGTAAAGAGACCCAGTACTTC
CDR3aa: CASSGGQGGKETQYF

abundance: NA
d_gene: NA
j_gene: TRBJ1-1
v_gene: TRBV29-1
CDR3nt: TGCAGCGTTGAAGAAGGACGGACAGCTTCAAACACTGAAGCTTTCTTT
CDR3aa: CSVEEGRTASNTEAFF